This T cell receptor beta chain was retrieved from a study of blood T cell repertoires in COVID-19. Study information: The United States, Italy and Spain supplied acute and convalescent COVID-19 samples. PBMCs, B-cell-depleted T cells, or T cells provided the cDNA or gDNA that made up the material.

The V end lost 4 bases, the J end lost 4 bases, and 15 bases lay between the germline ends. Germline CDR1 reads MNHEY; CDR2 reads SVGEGT. This CDR3 contains 15 residues. Under the authors' procedure: Nucleated cell number was recorded as an estimate derived from reference gene primer amplification. Only in-frame clones appear in the TCRdb table, and some are missing; sequencing was by immunoSEQ multiplex PCR. The D gene and trimming were derived from the DNA, and the V and J assignments and clone size from that table. The profile shows about 220,000 clones, around 81% of them singletons. The TCR comes from a woman aged 55-69 years with acute or convalescent COVID-19. The sample consisted of peripheral blood. The gene calls are TRBV6-2 or TRBV6-3 and TRBJ2-3; D gene ambiguous. CDR3 region: CASSLRRGWADTQYF. CDR3 in DNA: TGTGCCAGCAGTTTGAGGAGAGGTTGGGCAGATACGCAGTATTTT.